One T cell receptor (beta chain) is described in this entry. Its antigen is still unknown. The data are from a study of cytomegalovirus exposure and HLA in healthy donors. In the PCR, 60 Vbeta and 13 Jbeta primers were used. The authors' processing: Unique TCR beta chains totaled 80 million to 100 million in a later count, with approximately 10 million of them shared. Assay used: immunoSEQ multiplex PCR; TCRdb lists only in-frame clones, some missing. From that table come the V and J calls and clone size; the DNA was used to work out D and trimming. The table shows about 120,000 clones, with 60% to 85% occurring only once. The V and J ends lost 1 base and 3 bases, in that order; junction bases with no gene match: 6. Germline CDR1 reads LNHDA; CDR2 reads SQIVND (reference sequence). The CDR3 extends over 16 amino acids. Overall study findings and caveats: According to an earlier analysis, most TCR beta V segments yielded productive rearrangements about 87% or about 30% of the time. Researchers reported from a later analysis that most CMV-associated TCR beta chains appeared HLA-restricted.

The chain has TRBV19 and TRBJ2-7, with 10 bases matching TRBD2. The specimen sequenced was PBMCs. This receptor was identified in a woman aged 40 to 49 in good health and CMV-seropositive. The CDR3 sequence is CASSIGPGLALYEQYF. CDR3 nucleotides: TGTGCCAGTAGTATAGGTCCGGGACTAGCGCTCTACGAGCAGTACTTC.